This T cell receptor (beta chain) was retrieved from a study of blood T cell repertoires in COVID-19. Study context: Samples of COVID-19 (acute and convalescent) were obtained from the United States, Italy and Spain. Sources were T cells, B-cell-depleted T cells, or PBMCs; the material itself was cDNA or gDNA.

Per the original methods: Counts of nucleated cells, estimated from reference gene primer amplification, were obtained. The data were produced by immunoSEQ multiplex PCR, yet TCRdb's version contains in-frame clones alone and is incomplete. The D gene and trimming were derived from the DNA, and the V and J assignments and clone size from that table. The sample contains 300,000 to 400,000 clones, around 90% of which appear only once. The receptor was derived from a woman between 18 and 29 years old who had recovered from COVID-19. Sequencing used peripheral blood.

The CDR3: CASSLGMNTEAFF. In nucleotides, the CDR3 is TGTGCCAGCAGTCTGGGCATGAACACTGAAGCTTTCTTT. This chain connects TRBV7-7 to TRBJ1-1; D remains ambiguous. CDR1 and CDR2 from the germline V gene are SSHAT and FNYEAQ (reference sequence). The V and J ends lost 6 bases and 0 bases respectively, with 8 bases between them. The CDR3 is made up of 13 amino acids.